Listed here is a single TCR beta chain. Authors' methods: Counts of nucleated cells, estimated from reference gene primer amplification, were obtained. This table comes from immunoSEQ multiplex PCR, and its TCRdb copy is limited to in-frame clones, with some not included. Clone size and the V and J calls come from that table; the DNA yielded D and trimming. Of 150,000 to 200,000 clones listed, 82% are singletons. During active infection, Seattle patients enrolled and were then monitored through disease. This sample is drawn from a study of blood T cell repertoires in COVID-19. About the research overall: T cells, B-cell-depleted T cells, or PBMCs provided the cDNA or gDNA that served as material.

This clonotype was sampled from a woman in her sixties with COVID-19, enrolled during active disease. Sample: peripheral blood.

The CDR3 region has the DNA TGTGCCAGCAGCTTACAGGGTCGGGAGGGCACCGGGGAGCTGTTTTTT. The encoded protein is CASSLQGREGTGELFF. This chain joins TRBV5-5 and TRBJ2-2, with 8 bases identical to TRBD2. The CDR3 has 16 residues. Germline loops: CDR1 SGHKS, CDR2 YYEKEE (reference sequence). With V trimmed by 2 bases and J by 4 bases, 7 bases remained unmatched.